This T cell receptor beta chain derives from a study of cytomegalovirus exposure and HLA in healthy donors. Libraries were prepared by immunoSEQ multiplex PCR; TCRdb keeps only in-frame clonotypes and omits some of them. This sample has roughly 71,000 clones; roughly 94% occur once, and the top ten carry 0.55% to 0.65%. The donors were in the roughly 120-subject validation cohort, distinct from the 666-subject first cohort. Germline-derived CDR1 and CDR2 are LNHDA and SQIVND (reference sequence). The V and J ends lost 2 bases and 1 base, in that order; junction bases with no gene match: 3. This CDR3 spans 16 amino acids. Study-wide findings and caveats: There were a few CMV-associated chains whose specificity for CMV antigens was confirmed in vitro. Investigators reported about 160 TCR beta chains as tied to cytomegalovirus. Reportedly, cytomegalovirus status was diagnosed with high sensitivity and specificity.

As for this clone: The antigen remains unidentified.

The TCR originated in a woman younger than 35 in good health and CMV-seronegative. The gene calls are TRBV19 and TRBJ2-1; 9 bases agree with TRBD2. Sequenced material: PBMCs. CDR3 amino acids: CASSIWLAGSYNEQFF. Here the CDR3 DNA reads TGTGCCAGTAGTATATGGCTAGCGGGGTCCTACAATGAGCAGTTCTTC.